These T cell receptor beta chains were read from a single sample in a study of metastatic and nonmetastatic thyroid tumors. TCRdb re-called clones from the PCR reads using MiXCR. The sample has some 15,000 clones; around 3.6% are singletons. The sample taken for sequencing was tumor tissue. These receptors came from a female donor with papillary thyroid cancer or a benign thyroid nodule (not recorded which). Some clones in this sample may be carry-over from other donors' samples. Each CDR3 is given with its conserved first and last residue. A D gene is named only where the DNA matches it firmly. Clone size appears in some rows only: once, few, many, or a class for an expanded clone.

CDR3: CASSVGGRGSNQPQHF
DNA: TGTGCCAGCAGCGTCGGGGGAAGGGGAAGCAATCAGCCCCAGCATTTT
V: TRBV5-4
D: NA
J: TRBJ1-5
size: many

CDR3: CASSFRQGVYGYTF
DNA: TGTGCCAGCAGTTTCCGTCAGGGGGTTTATGGCTACACCTTC
V: TRBV27
D: TRBD1
J: TRBJ1-2
size: NA

CDR3: CASSPVSRGWSYTF
DNA: TGTGCCAGCAGCCCAGTGAGCAGGGGCTGGAGCTACACCTTC
V: TRBV28
D: NA
J: TRBJ1-2
size: few

CDR3: CASSPQPGHYGYTF
DNA: TGTGCCAGCAGTCCCCAACCGGGGCACTATGGCTACACCTTC
V: TRBV28
D: NA
J: TRBJ1-2
size: NA

CDR3: CASSQDGELFF
DNA: TGCGCCAGCAGCCAAGATGGGGAGCTGTTTTTT
V: TRBV4-1
D: NA
J: TRBJ2-2
size: few

CDR3: CASSYVIGGDTQYF
DNA: TGTGCCAGCAGTTACGTAATTGGGGGGGATACGCAGTATTTT
V: TRBV6-2/TRBV6-3
D: NA
J: TRBJ2-3
size: NA

CDR3: CASSLAGGGLDYGYTF
DNA: TGTGCCAGCAGCTTAGCGGGTGGGGGGCTTGACTATGGCTACACCTTC
V: TRBV7-9
D: NA
J: TRBJ1-2
size: few

CDR3: CASSLGGGFNTQYF
DNA: TGTGCCAGCAGCTTAGGGGGGGGCTTTAATACGCAGTATTTT
V: TRBV2
D: NA
J: TRBJ2-3
size: few

CDR3: CAWSPGANTGELFF
DNA: TGTGCCTGGAGTCCCGGAGCTAACACCGGGGAGCTGTTTTTT
V: TRBV30
D: NA
J: TRBJ2-2
size: NA

CDR3: CASSARQGVYEQYF
DNA: TGTGCCAGCAGTGCGCGGCAGGGGGTCTACGAGCAGTACTTC
V: TRBV6-1
D: TRBD1
J: TRBJ2-7
size: few

CDR3: CASIRRDNSGNTIYF
DNA: TGTGCCAGCATTCGTAGGGATAACTCTGGAAACACCATATATTTT
V: TRBV6-1
D: NA
J: TRBJ1-3
size: NA

CDR3: CASSGGQGTNEQFF
DNA: TGTGCCAGCAGTGGGGGACAGGGGACCAATGAGCAGTTCTTC
V: TRBV12-3/TRBV12-4
D: TRBD1
J: TRBJ2-1
size: few

CDR3: CASSRSGRFYNEQFF
DNA: TGTGCCAGCAGTCGTAGCGGGAGGTTTTACAATGAGCAGTTCTTC
V: TRBV28
D: TRBD2
J: TRBJ2-1
size: large

CDR3: CASSSAGTYDEQFF
DNA: TGTGCCAGCAGTTCGGCGGGGACTTACGATGAGCAGTTCTTC
V: TRBV28
D: NA
J: TRBJ2-1
size: NA

CDR3: CSALPTVGYSLYNEQFF
DNA: TGCAGTGCCCTCCCGACGGTCGGATATTCCCTCTACAATGAGCAGTTCTTC
V: TRBV20-1
D: NA
J: TRBJ2-1
size: NA

CDR3: CASSVGAGGVYEQYF
DNA: TGTGCCAGCAGCGTAGGGGCAGGGGGCGTCTACGAGCAGTACTTC
V: TRBV9
D: TRBD1
J: TRBJ2-7
size: NA

CDR3: CSARGGQANYGYTF
DNA: TGCAGTGCTAGAGGGGGACAGGCTAACTATGGCTACACCTTC
V: TRBV20-1
D: TRBD1
J: TRBJ1-2
size: NA

CDR3: CASTTVAGTSKEQFF
DNA: TGTGCCAGCACTACCGTGGCGGGGACCTCCAAAGAGCAGTTCTTC
V: TRBV6-1
D: NA
J: TRBJ2-1
size: NA